The rows below give T cell receptor beta chains drawn from one sample of a study of T-cell reconstitution after alpha-beta-depleted transplantation in children. TCRdb re-called the PCR reads through MiXCR, storing one row per CDR3 protein. This sample has approximately 430,000 distinct CDR3 sequences, with 15% to 20% found just once. Here the sequenced sample was PBMCs, mostly from graft donor cells, taken 360 days after TCRalphabeta/CD19-depleted stem cell transplant. Source of these receptors: a boy in the first two years of life who had a stem cell transplant for Wiskott-Aldrich syndrome, so the T cells may come from the graft donor. CDR3s include the opening cysteine and the closing phenylalanine or tryptophan. Fields, in order: D gene, clone size, J gene, V gene, CDR3 DNA, CDR3 protein. D genes are given only for firm matches. Clone size, where shown, is once, few, many, or a class for clones that have expanded.

- | few | TRBJ2-7 | TRBV29-1 | TGCAGCGTTGAAGTCCGCCGAGGGGGGGCAACCTACGAGCAGTACTTC | CSVEVRRGGATYEQYF
- | few | TRBJ2-7 | TRBV15 | TGTGCCACCAGCAGAGGCGGGGTAGGGGCCTACGAGCAGTACTTC | CATSRGGVGAYEQYF
TRBD2 | many | TRBJ2-3 | TRBV6-5 | TGTGCCAGCAGTTACGGTAGCGGGAGCACAGATACGCAGTATTTT | CASSYGSGSTDTQYF
- | - | TRBJ2-7 | TRBV28 | TGTGCCAGCACTTGGACACCATCCTACGAGCAGTACTTC | CASTWTPSYEQYF
- | few | TRBJ2-7 | TRBV12-3/TRBV12-4 | TGTGCCAGCAGCCGGCGGGCCCCAAAGGGCGAGCAGTACTTC | CASSRRAPKGEQYF
TRBD2 | - | TRBJ2-2 | TRBV24-1 | TGTGCCACCAGCCCCTGGACTAGCGGGGGGGCCGGGGAGCTGTTTTTT | CATSPWTSGGAGELFF
TRBD2 | - | TRBJ2-3 | TRBV10-3 | TGTGCCATCAGTGATATAGCGGGGGGATCAGATACGCAGTATTTT | CAISDIAGGSDTQYF
- | few | TRBJ2-7 | TRBV4-1 | TGCGCCAGCAGCCAATTTCCCGGGACAACCTACGAGCAGTACTTC | CASSQFPGTTYEQYF
- | few | TRBJ2-3 | TRBV9 | TGTGCCAGCAGCGGTGGCGGAAGTAGCACAGATACGCAGTATTTT | CASSGGGSSTDTQYF
- | few | TRBJ2-1 | TRBV6-5 | TGTGCCAGCAGTTACGCAGGGGCTTCCTACAATGAGCAGTTCTTC | CASSYAGASYNEQFF
- | - | TRBJ1-6 | TRBV20-1 | TGCAGTGCTGGGGAGGGAACTTATAATTCACCCCTCCACTTT | CSAGEGTYNSPLHF
TRBD2 | - | TRBJ2-3 | TRBV4-3 | TGCGCCAGCAGCCAAGAAGGGACTATAAGGTCCACAGATACGCAGTATTTT | CASSQEGTIRSTDTQYF
TRBD2 | many | TRBJ2-3 | TRBV5-1 | TGCGCCAGCAGCCTAGGACTAGCGACGACAGATACGCAGTATTTT | CASSLGLATTDTQYF
- | few | TRBJ2-7 | TRBV7-9 | TGTGCCAGCAGATGGACAGACCCCTACGAGCAGTACTTC | CASRWTDPYEQYF
TRBD2 | few | TRBJ2-5 | TRBV30 | TGTGCCTGGAGTCTCGGGACTACCCAAGAGACCCAGTACTTC | CAWSLGTTQETQYF
- | many | TRBJ2-6 | TRBV7-9 | TGTGCCAGCAGCTTAGCGCAGAGGGCCCGCTCTGGGGCCAACGTCCTGACTTTC | CASSLAQRARSGANVLTF
TRBD1 | - | TRBJ2-7 | TRBV7-9 | TGTGCCAGCAGCTTAGGGACAGGGATGGTGAACGAGCAGTACTTC | CASSLGTGMVNEQYF
TRBD2 | few | TRBJ2-7 | TRBV24-1 | TGTGCCACCAGTGACCCGACTAGCGCTAGCTACGAGCAGTACTTC | CATSDPTSASYEQYF
- | - | TRBJ2-7 | TRBV5-1 | TGCGCCAGCAGCAATCACGGGGGACCTTCCTACGAGCAGTACTTC | CASSNHGGPSYEQYF
- | - | TRBJ2-3 | TRBV5-1 | TGCGCCAGCAGCTTGGTGGCGGGGTACACAGATACGCAGTATTTT | CASSLVAGYTDTQYF
TRBD2 | - | TRBJ2-5 | TRBV6-5 | TGTGCCAGCAGTTCGGGACTAGCGGGGCTTCAAGAGACCCAGTACTTC | CASSSGLAGLQETQYF
- | - | TRBJ2-7 | TRBV27 | TGTGCCAGCAGTTTCCTAAGTAGCTCCTACGAGCAGTACTTC | CASSFLSSSYEQYF
- | - | TRBJ2-7 | TRBV24-1 | TGTGCCACCAGCCCCGGCAGGGGACGAACCTACGAGCAGTACTTC | CATSPGRGRTYEQYF
- | few | TRBJ2-7 | TRBV10-3 | TGTGCCATCAGTGTCTACAACTCCTACGAGCAGTACTTC | CAISVYNSYEQYF